At least ten counts were recorded for the clone carrying this TCR beta chain. This sample stems from a study of neurological immune-mediated disorders. The group of healthy controls was made up of people who were blood bank volunteers in Maryland, USA. Unsorted libraries were prepared from 2 million PBMCs held at -80 C. 5'RACE employing 10-nucleotide random UMIs yielded the cDNA. Each CDR3 protein is one row after TCRdb ran MiXCR on the 5' RACE reads. The repertoire consists of approximately 40,000 distinct CDR3 sequences, with more than 9.5% occurring once and the leading ten covering about 1.3%. This TCR was sampled from a female donor in good health. Sequencing used PBMCs.

CDR3 DNA sequence: TGTGCCACCAGCAGAGATCTAGCCAAACCCACAGATACGCAGTATTTT. Translating gives CATSRDLAKPTDTQYF. The chain combines TRBV15 with TRBJ2-3; perhaps TRBD2 as D (5 bases). This CDR3 spans 16 amino acids. Trimming pared 0 bases from V and 2 bases from J, leaving 12 bases between. Looked up from germline, CDR1 is LNHNV and CDR2 is YYDKDF (reference sequence).